A single sample is the source of the 32 T cell receptor beta chains below, sequenced in a study of T cell changes during pregnancy in multiple sclerosis. Measured with immunoSEQ multiplex PCR; TCRdb has only the in-frame clones, and not every one. The sample holds fewer than 50,000 clones; roughly nine tenths are singletons and the top ten take around 0.73%. The sample in question was CD4+ T cells from peripheral blood mononuclear cells, obtained in the third trimester of pregnancy. The receptors were sampled from a female donor with multiple sclerosis, enrolled in a pregnancy study.

As DNA, the CDR3 is TGTGCCAGCAGCTTTTGGAGTGAGCAGTTCTTC. Its translation is CASSFWSEQFF. The chain uses TRBV7-2 and TRBJ2-1; D gene uncertain. Per germline, CDR1 SGHTA and CDR2 FQGNSA. Between the trimmed V and J ends, which lost 3 bases and 9 bases, there was a span of 6 bases. The CDR3 covers 11 residues.

The chain employs TRBV27 and TRBJ2-7; 8 nucleotides match TRBD1. Germline V lookup: CDR1 MNHEY, CDR2 SMNVEV (reference sequence). The CDR3 totals 15 residues. The V and J ends lost 7 bases and 0 bases, in that order; junction bases with no gene match: 8. The CDR3 reads CASTGDRSSSYEQYF. For the CDR3, the DNA is TGTGCCAGCACCGGGGACAGGAGTAGCTCCTACGAGCAGTACTTC.

This chain uses TRBV9 with TRBJ2-7; TRBD2 matches at 7 bases. V was pared by 3 bases and J by 7 bases, with 4 bases of the junction left unmatched. CDR3 length: 12 residues. Looked up from germline, CDR1 is SGDLS and CDR2 is YYNGEE. CDR3: CASSALGGEQYF. The CDR3 bases are TGTGCCAGCAGCGCCCTGGGGGGGGAGCAGTACTTC.

The V and J genes are TRBV6-1 and TRBJ1-1, with D hard to call. CDR1 MNHNS and CDR2 SASEGT come from the germline V gene. With 3 bases removed from V and 1 base from J, the gap between germline ends came to 3 bases. This CDR3 has 12 amino acids. DNA of the CDR3: TGTGCCAGCAGTGATCGGAACACTGAAGCTTTCTTT. Amino acid sequence: CASSDRNTEAFF.

The rearrangement links TRBV5-6 to TRBJ2-2; no clear D gene. Germline-derived CDR1 and CDR2 are SGHDT and YYEEEE. The CDR3 has 15 amino acids. The V end was cut by 1 base, the J end by 0 bases, with 7 bases between. The CDR3, as DNA: TGTGCCAGCAGCTTGTTATCTCCGAACACCGGGGAGCTGTTTTTT. It encodes CASSLLSPNTGELFF.

V usage is TRBV18 and J usage is TRBJ1-3; TRBD1 might be the D (6 bases). Germline lookup yields CDR1 KGHSH and CDR2 LQKENI. CDR3 length equals 15 residues. V was clipped by 5 bases and J by 2 bases, with 13 bases between them. The CDR3 DNA follows: TGTGCCAGCTCAGCTACAGGGTTGGCTGGAAACACCATATATTTT. Translation gives CASSATGLAGNTIYF.

The chain uses TRBV27 and TRBJ2-1; 8 nucleotides align to TRBD2. This CDR3 has 15 residues. The ends lost 4 bases at V and 4 bases at J; junction bases unmatched: 6. Looked up from germline, CDR1 is MNHEY and CDR2 is SMNVEV (reference sequence). The CDR3 sequence is CASSSLAGGYNEQFF. The CDR3 nucleotides are TGTGCCAGCAGTTCTCTAGCGGGCGGGTACAATGAGCAGTTCTTC.

The rearrangement joins TRBV27 to TRBJ2-3; D might be TRBD1 (5 bases). The CDR3 consists of 14 residues. Germline loops: CDR1 MNHEY, CDR2 SMNVEV (reference sequence). Between the trimmed V and J ends, which lost 1 base and 3 bases, there was a span of 8 bases. Here the CDR3 reads CASSLWGQTDTQYF. CDR3 DNA sequence: TGTGCCAGCAGTTTATGGGGCCAAACAGATACGCAGTATTTT.

The chain combines TRBV25-1 with TRBJ1-1; no clear D. Germline assignment: CDR1 MGHDK and CDR2 SYGVNS. Trimming took 1 base from V and 4 from J, leaving 4 bases between them. The CDR3 covers 12 residues. CDR3 sequence: CASSESVTEAFF. Written as DNA, the CDR3 is TGTGCCAGCAGTGAATCGGTCACTGAAGCTTTCTTT. Full variable domain (remainder filled in from reference TRBV25-1 and TRBJ1-1): EADIYQTPRYLVIGTGKKITLECSQTMGHDKMYWYQQDPGMELHLIHYSYGVNSTEKGDLSSESTVSRIRTEHFPLTLESARPSHTSQYLCASSESVTEAFFGQGTRLTVV.

This clone was observed once. The chain carries TRBV27 and TRBJ1-5; 9 bases agree with TRBD1. This CDR3 is built from 15 residues. J was trimmed by 2 bases and V by 4 bases; bases with no gene match: 3. The germline V gene has CDR1 MNHEY and CDR2 SMNVEV (reference sequence). The CDR3 DNA reads TGTGCCAGCAGTTCCTGGACAGGGGGCAATCAGCCCCAGCATTTT. Amino acid sequence: CASSSWTGGNQPQHF.

The rearrangement joins TRBV11-3 to TRBJ2-2; the D gene is possibly TRBD2 (6 bases). In germline, CDR1 is SGHNT, CDR2 YENEEA. This CDR3 has 16 amino acids. V lost 1 base to trimming and J lost 0 bases, with 9 bases between them. Here the CDR3 DNA reads TGTGCCAGCAGCTTAGGAGGAGGGCCGAACACCGGGGAGCTGTTTTTT. This codes for CASSLGGGPNTGELFF.

This chain links TRBV18 with TRBJ2-1, with 8 bases aligning to TRBD2. Germline V gene sequence: CDR1 KGHSH, CDR2 LQKENI. CDR3 length: 16 amino acids. After removal of 0 bases from V and 3 bases from J, the junction contained 4 bases not matched to a gene. This CDR3 reads CASSPPPGRGYNEQFF. The CDR3 nucleotides are TGTGCCAGCTCACCACCGCCCGGGAGGGGCTACAATGAGCAGTTCTTC. The full variable domain, completed using reference TRBV18 and TRBJ2-1, is NAGVMQNPRHLVRRRGQEARLRCSPMKGHSHVYWYRQLPEEGLKFMVYLQKENIIDESGMPKERFSAEFPKEGPSILRIQQVVRGDSAAYFCASSPPPGRGYNEQFFGPGTRLTVL.

The chain recombines TRBV28 with TRBJ1-4; D may be TRBD1 (6 bases). CDR1 and CDR2 (germline): MDHEN, SYDVKM. The CDR3 is 15 amino acids. Trimming left V 4 bases short and J 7 bases short, with 16 bases between. The CDR3 loop is CASSSTGWNTEKLFF. CDR3 nucleotide sequence: TGTGCCAGCAGTTCAACAGGGTGGAATACTGAAAAACTGTTTTTT.

The J gene is TRBJ2-1, the V gene TRBV27; D is possibly TRBD1 (6 bases). The CDR3 runs 13 residues. Trimming removed 3 bases from V and 10 bases from J, with 13 bases in between. CDR1 MNHEY and CDR2 SMNVEV come from the germline V gene (reference sequence). The CDR3 region is CASSFNREGEQFF. CDR3 DNA sequence: TGTGCCAGCAGTTTTAACAGGGAAGGCGAGCAGTTCTTC.

This chain uses TRBV6-5 with TRBJ2-5; perhaps TRBD2 as D (5 bases). V was clipped by 0 bases and J by 4 bases, with 9 bases between them. The CDR3 runs to 14 residues. The germline CDR1 and CDR2 sequences are MNHEY and SVGAGI. CDR3 region: CASSYSTGRETQYF. The DNA for the CDR3 is TGTGCCAGCAGTTACTCGACTGGGAGAGAGACCCAGTACTTC.

This chain uses TRBV5-4 with TRBJ1-2, with D possibly being TRBD1 (5 bases). CDR1 is SGHNT and CDR2 is YYREEE in the germline V gene (reference sequence). Trimming took off 3 bases at V and 6 bases at J, with 21 bases between the two ends. This CDR3 is built from 16 residues. CDR3 bases: TGTGCCAGCAGCTCCTCAAAAAGGGGCCGGTTGGATGGCTACACCTTC. It encodes CASSSSKRGRLDGYTF.

The CDR3 region is CASSPLVGTDTQYF. The CDR3 DNA reads TGTGCCAGCAGCCCCCTAGTCGGCACAGATACGCAGTATTTT. V gene TRBV7-2 combines with J gene TRBJ2-3; no reliable D call. CDR3 length: 14 residues. V was clipped by 5 bases and J by 1 base, with 10 bases between them. Germline V gene sequence: CDR1 SGHTA, CDR2 FQGNSA.

The V and J genes are TRBV10-1 and TRBJ2-3, with TRBD2 as a possible D gene (6 bases). The CDR3 extends over 16 amino acids. Germline loops: CDR1 WNHNN, CDR2 SYGVQD (reference sequence). V lost 2 bases and J lost 0, with 12 bases in between. DNA for the CDR3: TGCGCCAGCAGTGAGAGGCAGGGAGGTAGCACAGATACGCAGTATTTT. Translated: CASSERQGGSTDTQYF.

The V gene is TRBV7-2, the J gene TRBJ1-1; D uncertain. The germline CDR1 and CDR2 sequences are SGHTA and FQGNSA. There are 13 residues in the CDR3. Trimming took 1 base from V and 1 from J, leaving 4 bases between them. The CDR3 reads CASSLVANTEAFF. CDR3 nucleotides: TGTGCCAGCAGCTTAGTGGCGAACACTGAAGCTTTCTTT.

The count of this clone is one. This sequence joins TRBV9 and TRBJ1-5; 7 positions match TRBD1. The CDR3 loop spans 15 amino acids. Germline-derived CDR1 and CDR2 are SGDLS and YYNGEE. V lost 3 bases to trimming and J lost 5 bases; unmatched junction nucleotides: 8. The CDR3 protein is CASSEGQFADQPQHF. DNA of the CDR3: TGTGCCAGCAGCGAGGGACAGTTTGCCGATCAGCCCCAGCATTTT.

The J gene is TRBJ1-1, the V gene TRBV29-1; 8 bases line up with TRBD1. The junction had 12 bases not matched to a gene; V was cut back by 4 bases and J by 11 bases. Per the germline V gene, CDR1 is SQVTM and CDR2 is ANQGSEA. This CDR3 is built from 13 residues. The CDR3: CSVVKLTGGSAFF. CDR3 DNA: TGCAGCGTTGTCAAGTTAACAGGGGGGTCGGCTTTCTTT.

The J gene is TRBJ2-3, the V gene TRBV11-3, with a tentative D call TRBD1 (5 bases). Germline CDR1 is SGHNT and CDR2 is YENEEA. Trimming left V 4 bases short and J 0 bases short, with 11 bases between. This CDR3 spans 15 amino acids. The CDR3 DNA follows: TGTGCCAGCAGCTCCAGTCCAGGGAGCACAGATACGCAGTATTTT. Protein: CASSSSPGSTDTQYF. Drawing the rest from reference TRBV11-3 and TRBJ2-3, the complete variable domain is EAGVVQSPRYKIIEKKQPVAFWCNPISGHNTLYWYLQNLGQGPELLIRYENEEAVDDSQLPKDRFSAERLKGVDSTLKIQPAELGDSAVYLCASSSSPGSTDTQYFGPGTRLTVL.

The chain joins TRBV12-5 to TRBJ2-1; D may be TRBD1 (6 bases). The CDR3 has 13 residues. V was cut by 3 bases and J by 8 bases, with 11 bases left in between. Germline-derived CDR1 and CDR2 are LGHNT and FRNRAP. CDR3 region: CASGFGRGDEQFF. CDR3 nucleotides: TGTGCTAGTGGTTTTGGCAGGGGCGATGAGCAGTTCTTC. Variable domain in full (rest from reference TRBV12-5 and TRBJ2-1): DARVTQTPRHKVTEMGQEVTMRCQPILGHNTVFWYRQTMMQGLELLAYFRNRAPLDDSGMPKDRFSAEMPDATLATLKIQPSEPRDSAVYFCASGFGRGDEQFFGPGTRLTVL.

V gene TRBV6-1 combines with J gene TRBJ2-3; 10 nucleotides align to TRBD2. V lost 3 bases to trimming and J lost 3 bases; unmatched junction nucleotides: 6. The CDR3 runs 16 residues. Germline CDR1 reads MNHNS; CDR2 reads SASEGT. The CDR3 region has the DNA TGTGCCAGCAGTGAGACCATAGCGGGAGGAACAGATACGCAGTATTTT. It specifies CASSETIAGGTDTQYF.

V and J are TRBV5-4 and TRBJ2-3; no clear D gene. V lost 0 bases, J lost 0 bases, and 5 bases lay in between. Germline CDR1 reads SGHNT; CDR2 reads YYREEE (reference sequence). The CDR3 runs to 14 residues. Written as DNA, the CDR3 is TGTGCCAGCAGCTTGGTATCTAGCACAGATACGCAGTATTTT. This encodes CASSLVSSTDTQYF.

The rearrangement joins TRBV19 to TRBJ1-2, with 9 positions matching TRBD1. CDR1 is LNHDA, CDR2 SQIVND, per germline (reference sequence). The CDR3 loop spans 15 amino acids. V shed 6 bases and J 5 bases; nucleotides not matched to a gene: 10. The CDR3 nucleotides are TGTGCCAGTAGGAAAAATACCGGGACAGGGTATGGCTACACCTTC. Amino acid sequence: CASRKNTGTGYGYTF.

The rearrangement uses TRBV5-1 and TRBJ1-2, with TRBD1 as a possible D gene (6 bases). This CDR3 spans 14 amino acids. V shed 4 bases and J shed 4 bases, with 14 bases lying between them. The germline CDR1 and CDR2 sequences are SGHRS and YFSETQ. The CDR3 spells CASSHNREGYGYTF. In DNA, the CDR3 is TGCGCCAGCAGCCATAACAGGGAAGGCTATGGCTACACCTTC.

CDR3 sequence reads: CASRAGTSLEEQYF. The CDR3, as DNA: TGTGCCAGCAGGGCCGGGACTAGCTTGGAAGAGCAGTACTTC. The rearrangement joins TRBV7-9 to TRBJ2-7; 9 bases align to TRBD2. The CDR3 is made up of 14 amino acids. Trimming at V came to 6 bases and at J to 7 bases, leaving 10 bases not matched to a gene. The V gene's germline CDR1 is SEHNR and CDR2 FQNEAQ (reference sequence).

V is TRBV5-1 and J is TRBJ1-2, with TRBD1 matching 8 bases. Germline V gene lookup returns CDR1 SGHRS and CDR2 YFSETQ. Trimming at V came to 0 bases and at J to 8 bases, leaving 3 bases not matched to a gene. CDR3 size: 13 residues. The CDR3 nucleotides are TGCGCCAGCAGCTTGGTGCCAGGGGGCGGCTACACCTTC. Its translation is CASSLVPGGGYTF.

V gene TRBV5-1 combines with J gene TRBJ2-2, with D tentatively TRBD1 (5 bases). Trimming shortened V by 0 bases and J by 5 bases, and 8 bases separated the two germline ends. This CDR3 has 14 amino acids. CDR1 and CDR2 (germline): SGHRS, YFSETQ. CDR3 DNA sequence: TGCGCCAGCAGCTTGGATCCAGGGACCGGGGAGCTGTTTTTT. It is translated as CASSLDPGTGELFF.

This rearrangement joins TRBV7-2 to TRBJ2-1; perhaps TRBD2 as D (6 bases). Germline loops: CDR1 SGHTA, CDR2 FQGNSA. This CDR3 spans 15 amino acids. V lost 4 bases, J lost 4 bases, and 14 bases lay in between. Here the CDR3 reads CASSSTGTGYNEQFF. The CDR3 nucleotides read TGTGCCAGCAGCTCAACCGGGACTGGGTACAATGAGCAGTTCTTC.

V usage is TRBV11-2 and J usage is TRBJ2-7, with D perhaps matching TRBD1 (7 bases). The germline V and J ends were trimmed by 3 bases and 5 bases, with 17 bases remaining between them. Germline V CDR1 and CDR2: SGHAT, FQNNGV. This CDR3 spans 15 amino acids. DNA of the CDR3: TGTGCCAGCAGCTTTCGGGGAGGCGGGACAGACGAGCAGTACTTC. This codes for CASSFRGGGTDEQYF.